This T cell receptor beta chain derives from a study of T cells expressing NK-cell markers. Across the study: Among the eight sequenced donors, seven tested HCMV-seropositive and one tested seronegative. Findings and limits, study-wide: A few donors' CD3+CD56-NKG2C+ cells were dominated by the same clonotypes. It remained uncertain whether the expanded NKG2C+ T cell clones were specific for HCMV antigens.

CDR3 size: 15 residues. The germline gives CDR1 MDHEN, CDR2 SYDVKM. cDNA encoding TCR beta was synthesized via 5'RACE template switching incorporating UMIs. Following a re-call of the 5' RACE reads, TCRdb has one entry per CDR3 protein and lacks DNA. This table holds some 450,000 distinct CDR3 sequences. Of note for this clonotype: Its specificity is unknown.

The chain couples TRBV28 to TRBJ2-6; TCRdb calls TRBD1, which cannot be checked without DNA. The receptor's source is a woman aged 18-69 years in good health. Sample: blood T cells: a sorted CD56 or NKG2C T cell subset, CD4+ or CD8+ T cells, or bulk PBMC T cells (not recorded which). The CDR3 region is CASSRPGYGANVLTF.